This is a list of T cell receptor beta chains from one sample in a study of CD8+ T cells in alopecia areata. Some clones are missing from TCRdb's copy, which holds only in-frame ones; the method was immunoSEQ multiplex PCR. The sample lists about 69,000 clones, under 75% occurring once. Sequences were derived from CD8+ T cells sorted from blood, sampled at week 0. All receptors derive from a human donor with alopecia areata. The CDR3 runs from the conserved cysteine through the conserved F or W.

V: TRBV10-3
J: TRBJ2-7
CDR3: CATGLPGLYEQYF

V: TRBV6-5
J: TRBJ2-7
CDR3: CASSATGAHEQYF

V: TRBV5-1
J: TRBJ2-7
CDR3: CASSLGINYYEQYF

V: TRBV4-1
J: TRBJ1-5
CDR3: CASSLFSGRGVQPQHF

V: TRBV6-6
J: TRBJ2-1
CDR3: CASSYGNEQFF

V: TRBV5-1
J: TRBJ2-7
CDR3: CASSENRDRGQYEQYF

V: TRBV4-3
J: TRBJ2-5
CDR3: CASSQDLSAGGPRKTQYF

V: TRBV7-9
J: TRBJ2-7
CDR3: CASSDRDRGGWAYEQYF

V: TRBV5-1
J: TRBJ1-2
CDR3: CASSSRQDYYGYTF

V: TRBV7-7
J: TRBJ2-5
CDR3: CASSLHRGHETQYF

V: TRBV27
J: TRBJ2-3
CDR3: CASSTTLGADTQYF

V: TRBV4-3
J: TRBJ2-2
CDR3: CASRPDRDRNTGELFF

V: TRBV29-1
J: TRBJ1-2
CDR3: CSVGFDYGYTF

V: TRBV11-1
J: TRBJ2-1
CDR3: CASSLGQGWSSEQFF

V: TRBV11-2
J: TRBJ2-5
CDR3: CASSSQLAGEETQYF

V: TRBV7-9
J: TRBJ1-2
CDR3: CASSFPSTGNYGYTF

V: TRBV6-5
J: TRBJ2-5
CDR3: CASSRTSGAGETQYF

V: TRBV6-5
J: TRBJ1-5
CDR3: CASGSGPSEQPQHF

V: TRBV29-1
J: TRBJ2-1
CDR3: CSVGPPNNEQFF

V: TRBV29-1
J: TRBJ1-1
CDR3: CSALDGNTEAFF

V: TRBV7-9
J: TRBJ2-5
CDR3: CASSPTLWDSWETQYF

V: TRBV9
J: TRBJ2-3
CDR3: CASSPRGTYTDTQYF

V: TRBV7-9
J: TRBJ2-2
CDR3: CASSTDRNTGELFF

V: TRBV7-2
J: TRBJ2-3
CDR3: CASSLVSGVPDTQYF

V: TRBV28
J: TRBJ2-6
CDR3: CASRPSQGNNLSGANVLTF

V: TRBV5-1
J: TRBJ2-3
CDR3: CASSHGLEDSDTQYF

V: TRBV4-1
J: TRBJ1-2
CDR3: CASSQEGTGNYGYTF

V: TRBV9
J: TRBJ2-1
CDR3: CASSVATGVGESYEQFF

V: TRBV11-2
J: TRBJ2-7
CDR3: CASSFSTAYEQYF

V: TRBV29-1
J: TRBJ1-2
CDR3: CSVFKVGYGYTF

V: TRBV6-5
J: TRBJ2-6
CDR3: CASRRVAGANVLTF

V: TRBV27
J: TRBJ1-2
CDR3: CASSFRVGYGYTF

V: TRBV30
J: TRBJ1-3
CDR3: CAWRGTGASSGNTIYF

V: TRBV14
J: TRBJ1-1
CDR3: CASSQEIYGTTEAFF

V: TRBV29-1
J: TRBJ1-1
CDR3: CSVPEAFF

V: TRBV3-2
J: TRBJ1-2
CDR3: CRSYGYTF

V: TRBV29-1
J: TRBJ2-1
CDR3: CSAAGQGGINEQFF

V: TRBV27
J: TRBJ2-7
CDR3: CASMIRLGGSYEQYF

V: TRBV13
J: TRBJ2-3
CDR3: CASSPWDSTDTQYF

V: TRBV6-1
J: TRBJ2-7
CDR3: CASSSGTGHSYEQYF

V: TRBV7-9
J: TRBJ2-1
CDR3: CASSGDWPRPSSYNEQFF

V: TRBV2
J: TRBJ2-1
CDR3: CASSEAPESSYNEQFF

V: TRBV5-6
J: TRBJ1-5
CDR3: CASSLDPHQPQHF

V: TRBV6-6
J: TRBJ2-1
CDR3: CASSSGPPGVNEQFF

V: TRBV7-8
J: TRBJ1-5
CDR3: CASSLGTGANQPQHF

V: TRBV11-2
J: TRBJ2-5
CDR3: CASSRAPWGASREGETQYF

V: TRBV7-3
J: TRBJ2-1
CDR3: CASSLEGGVYNEQFF

V: TRBV5-1
J: TRBJ2-3
CDR3: CASSDEGAFTDTQYF

V: TRBV27
J: TRBJ2-1
CDR3: CASRIAAYNEQFF

V: TRBV29-1
J: TRBJ1-1
CDR3: CSVEDAGYTEAFF

V: TRBV6-1
J: TRBJ2-7
CDR3: CASSDSLAQQVDEQYF

V: TRBV13
J: TRBJ2-7
CDR3: CASSLGQTYEQYF

V: TRBV9
J: TRBJ1-2
CDR3: CASSGEEGNYGYTF

V: TRBV4-2
J: TRBJ2-6
CDR3: CASSQDWRQWSGANVLTF

V: TRBV7-9
J: TRBJ2-1
CDR3: CASSATGFPYNEQFF

V: TRBV7-2
J: TRBJ2-5
CDR3: CASSLGTSPYQETQYF

V: TRBV15
J: TRBJ1-6
CDR3: CATSSDRANNSPLHF

V: TRBV7-2
J: TRBJ2-5
CDR3: CASSSGQAETQYF

V: TRBV29-1
J: TRBJ1-5
CDR3: CSVEAESNQPQHF